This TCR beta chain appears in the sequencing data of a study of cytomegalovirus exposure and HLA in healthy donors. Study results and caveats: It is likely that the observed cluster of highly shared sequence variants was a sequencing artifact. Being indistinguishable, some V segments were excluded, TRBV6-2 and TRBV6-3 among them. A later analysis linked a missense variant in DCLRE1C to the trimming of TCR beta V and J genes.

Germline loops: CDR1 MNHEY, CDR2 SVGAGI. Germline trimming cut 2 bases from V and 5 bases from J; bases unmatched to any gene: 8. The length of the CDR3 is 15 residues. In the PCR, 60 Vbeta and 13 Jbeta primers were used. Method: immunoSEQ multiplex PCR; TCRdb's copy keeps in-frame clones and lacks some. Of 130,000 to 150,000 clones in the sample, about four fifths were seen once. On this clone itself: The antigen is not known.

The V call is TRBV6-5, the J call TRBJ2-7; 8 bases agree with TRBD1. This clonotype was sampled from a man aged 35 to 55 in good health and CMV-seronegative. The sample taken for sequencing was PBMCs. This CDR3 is CASSYVVAGGHEQYF. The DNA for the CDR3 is TGTGCCAGCAGTTACGTGGTGGCAGGGGGCCACGAGCAGTACTTC.